A single sample gave rise to the 27 T cell receptor beta chains below, sequenced in a study of OX40 agonist ivuxolimab in advanced cancers. Only in-frame clones appear in the TCRdb table, and some are missing; sequencing was by immunoSEQ multiplex PCR. The table records approximately 60,000 clones, less than 95% of them present only once. The material was CD4+ or CD8+ T cells sorted from blood, obtained in a trial of the OX40 agonist ivuxolimab. The receptors were gathered from an adult with an advanced solid tumor such as melanoma, head and neck, liver or kidney cancer.

This clone came up once. The V gene is TRBV7-9, the J gene TRBJ1-5; TRBD1 might be the D (5 bases). V was shortened by 5 bases and J by 4 bases, with 15 bases between the two germline ends. The CDR3 is 15 amino acids. Germline loops: CDR1 SEHNR, CDR2 FQNEAQ (reference sequence). The CDR3 protein is CASSPYGGENQPQHF. CDR3 DNA sequence: TGTGCCAGCAGCCCTTATGGGGGGGAAAATCAGCCCCAGCATTTT.

This chain uses TRBV6-5 with TRBJ1-4; D is uncertain. CDR1 is MNHEY, CDR2 SVGAGI, per germline. The CDR3 is made up of 13 amino acids. V lost 5 bases, J lost 8 bases, and 12 bases lay in between. CDR3 sequence: CASSTTIREKLFF. In nucleotides, the CDR3 is TGTGCCAGCAGTACTACGATCAGGGAAAAACTGTTTTTT.

The CDR3, as DNA: TGTGCCAGCTCACCTAAGGGGGAGACCCAGTACTTC. It encodes CASSPKGETQYF. V gene TRBV18 combines with J gene TRBJ2-5; tentatively, D is TRBD1 (5 bases). CDR1 is KGHSH and CDR2 is LQKENI in the germline V gene. This CDR3 spans 12 amino acids. V was cut by 3 bases and J by 5 bases, with 7 bases left in between.

The J gene is TRBJ1-2, the V gene TRBV13, with D maybe TRBD1 (6 bases). The CDR3 loop spans 14 amino acids. The V end lost 5 bases, the J end lost 4 bases, and 14 bases lay between the germline ends. The germline V gene encodes CDR1 PRHDT and CDR2 FYEKMQ (reference sequence). The CDR3 nucleotides read TGTGCCAGCAGCAAAAGGACAGTCGTCTATGGCTACACCTTC. This sequence encodes CASSKRTVVYGYTF.

This rearrangement joins TRBV18 to TRBJ2-7; 8 bases are a match to TRBD2. The CDR3 has 14 amino acids. Germline trimming cut 8 bases from V and 3 bases from J; bases unmatched to any gene: 9. The germline V gene has CDR1 KGHSH and CDR2 LQKENI. The CDR3 nucleotides are TGTGCCAGCCGGGGGGGGCTCGATCGCTACGAGCAGTACTTC. Encoded protein: CASRGGLDRYEQYF.

The genes are TRBV28 and TRBJ2-7; TRBD2 agrees at 9 bases. In germline, CDR1 is MDHEN, CDR2 SYDVKM. This CDR3 is built from 14 residues. V was pared by 9 bases and J by 0 bases, with 6 bases of the junction left unmatched. The CDR3 is CASQLAGSSYEQYF. The CDR3 bases are TGTGCCAGTCAACTAGCGGGCTCCTCCTACGAGCAGTACTTC.

This chain connects TRBV4-1 to TRBJ2-1; tentative D call: TRBD2 (5 bases). Trimming took 4 bases from V and 0 from J, leaving 16 bases between them. The CDR3 extends over 17 amino acids. Germline values: CDR1 MGHRA, CDR2 YSYEKL. The DNA for the CDR3 is TGCGCCAGCAGCCGCCTCGTCGGGCGGGTCTCCTACAATGAGCAGTTCTTC. It is translated as CASSRLVGRVSYNEQFF.

The chain has TRBV6-6 and TRBJ1-1; a possible D gene is TRBD1 (6 bases). Germline values: CDR1 MNHNY, CDR2 SVGAGI (reference sequence). V lost 3 bases, J lost 1 base, and 12 bases lay in between. The CDR3 is made up of 15 amino acids. The CDR3 DNA reads as TGTGCCAGCAGTTATTACGGACAGCAGAACACTGAAGCTTTCTTT. Its translation: CASSYYGQQNTEAFF.

The chain has TRBV12-5 and TRBJ2-5, with D possibly TRBD1 on 6 matching bases. The CDR3 consists of 13 residues. V was shortened by 3 bases and J by 2 bases, with 7 bases between the two germline ends. The germline V gene has CDR1 LGHNT and CDR2 FRNRAP. The CDR3 coding sequence is TGTGCTAGTGGTTTTAGGGGGCAAGAGACCCAGTACTTC. Protein product: CASGFRGQETQYF.

Turning to this clone: The junction does not match germline at one end; this may be a read error. The chain carries TRBV7-7 and TRBJ2-5; 12 bases fit TRBD2. The CDR3 extends over 17 amino acids. Looked up from germline, CDR1 is SSHAT and CDR2 is FNYEAQ (reference sequence). The CDR3 protein is CASSLVSSGRVGETQYF. CDR3 nucleotides: TGTGCTAGCAGCTTAGTCTCTAGCGGGAGGGTTGGAGAGACCCAGTACTTC.

The rearrangement joins TRBV30 to TRBJ2-2; either TRBD1 or TRBD2 may supply D (6 bases each). The CDR3 runs 16 residues. With 4 bases removed from V and 5 bases from J, the gap between germline ends came to 20 bases. Germline-derived CDR1 and CDR2 are GTSNPN and SVGIG (reference sequence). The CDR3 here is CAWIAGTWVTTGELFF. The CDR3 bases are TGTGCCTGGATTGCGGGGACATGGGTGACTACCGGGGAGCTGTTTTTT.

The CDR3 sequence: CASSEAGGAFEQFF. The CDR3 DNA reads TGTGCCAGCAGTGAGGCGGGAGGTGCCTTTGAGCAGTTCTTC. The chain uses TRBV6-1 and TRBJ2-1; TRBD2 aligns across 8 bases. The germline V gene has CDR1 MNHNS and CDR2 SASEGT. CDR3 size: 14 residues. Trimming took 3 bases from V and 9 from J; bases not matched to a gene: 7.

The genes are TRBV2 and TRBJ2-2; 11 nucleotides line up with TRBD2. V lost 5 bases and J lost 6; bases outside the gene matches: 5. Per germline, CDR1 SNHLY and CDR2 FYNNEI. CDR3 length: 15 amino acids. CDR3 DNA: TGTGCCAGCAGTATAGCGGGAGGGTCCGCCGGGGAGCTGTTTTTT. It translates to CASSIAGGSAGELFF.

The rearrangement links TRBV30 to TRBJ2-2; D might be TRBD2 (5 bases). Deletions cut 3 bases from V and 0 bases from J, with 11 bases between. CDR1 is GTSNPN, CDR2 SVGIG, per germline (reference sequence). The CDR3 is 15 amino acids. CDR3 DNA: TGTGCCTGGAGACGGGCGGGCGCGAACACCGGGGAGCTGTTTTTT. It yields the protein CAWRRAGANTGELFF.

This clone was found once. One end of the junction is discordant with germline, which a read error may explain. The chain recombines TRBV7-7 with TRBJ2-5, with 10 bases lining up with TRBD2. CDR1 and CDR2 from the germline V gene are SSHAT and FNYEAQ (reference sequence). The CDR3 spans 17 residues. The CDR3 DNA is TGTGCTAGCAGCTTAGGGCTAGCGGGAGTCGGCCAAGAGACCCAGTACTTC. Translation: CASSLGLAGVGQETQYF.

V is TRBV27 and J is TRBJ2-1; 10 bases fit TRBD2. The CDR3 sequence is 15 residues long. Unmatched junction bases numbered 7, after V lost 7 bases and J lost 4 bases. From germline, CDR1 is MNHEY and CDR2 SMNVEV (reference sequence). This CDR3 is CASTEGLAAYNEQFF. In DNA form, the CDR3 reads TGTGCCAGCACCGAAGGACTAGCGGCTTACAATGAGCAGTTCTTC.

J is TRBJ2-7 and V is TRBV27; no clear D gene. This CDR3 has 10 amino acids. V was clipped by 6 bases and J by 3 bases, with 3 bases between them. The germline CDR1 and CDR2 sequences are MNHEY and SMNVEV (reference sequence). CDR3 sequence (DNA): TGTGCCAGCAGGAGCTACGAGCAGTACTTC. Translated: CASRSYEQYF.

CDR3 sequence (DNA): TGTGCCAGCAGCCCGAGCGGGCCGGGCGGGGAGCAGTACTTC. Its protein is CASSPSGPGGEQYF. This sequence joins TRBV7-8 and TRBJ2-5; possibly TRBD2 for D (6 bases). The CDR3 totals 14 residues. The germline V gene has CDR1 SGHVS and CDR2 FQNEAQ. Between the trimmed V and J ends, which lost 5 bases and 11 bases, there was a span of 21 bases.

The J gene is TRBJ1-3, the V gene TRBV5-1; possibly TRBD1 for D (5 bases). The CDR3 is 15 residues long. Germline loops: CDR1 SGHRS, CDR2 YFSETQ. V lost 4 bases and J 1 base, leaving 12 bases between the germline ends. CDR3 in DNA: TGCGCCAGCAGCCCGGACCCAGGGTCTGGAAACACCATATATTTT. Translating gives CASSPDPGSGNTIYF.

The chain recombines TRBV5-6 with TRBJ1-2, with D possibly matching TRBD1 (5 bases). Trimming took off 4 bases at V and 4 bases at J, with 17 bases between the two ends. The V gene's germline CDR1 is SGHDT and CDR2 YYEEEE. This CDR3 spans 15 amino acids. The CDR3 loop is CASSADPRGAYGYTF. Here the CDR3 DNA reads TGTGCCAGCAGCGCGGATCCTAGGGGTGCCTATGGCTACACCTTC.

V is TRBV5-6 and J is TRBJ2-2; 7 nucleotides align to TRBD1. Germline CDR1 SGHDT, CDR2 YYEEEE. This CDR3 region has 16 residues. V shed 4 bases, J shed 3 bases, and the junction held 9 bases outside the gene matches. The CDR3: CASSPLDRADTGELFF. CDR3 coding DNA: TGTGCCAGCAGCCCCCTTGACAGGGCGGACACCGGGGAGCTGTTTTTT.

The chain links TRBV2 to TRBJ1-4; D might be TRBD1 (5 bases). Germline-derived CDR1 and CDR2 are SNHLY and FYNNEI. The V end was cut by 7 bases, the J end by 2 bases, with 20 bases between. The length of the CDR3 is 17 residues. CDR3 sequence: CASIKGRDLATNEKLFF. The CDR3 nucleotides are TGTGCCAGCATCAAGGGGAGGGACTTGGCGACTAATGAAAAACTGTTTTTT.

The chain combines TRBV28 with TRBJ2-1; 12 bases are a match to TRBD2. CDR3 length: 19 amino acids. After removal of 2 bases from V and 7 bases from J, the junction contained 15 bases not matched to a gene. Germline V gene lookup returns CDR1 MDHEN and CDR2 SYDVKM. The DNA for the CDR3 is TGTGCCAGCAGTTTACCGATTTCCGCACTAGCGGGAGGCGCGAATGAGCAGTTCTTC. Its translation: CASSLPISALAGGANEQFF.

This clone was seen only once. The chain uses TRBV28 and TRBJ2-7; the match to TRBD2 covers 11 bases. V trimming: 3 bases; J trimming: 4 bases; junction bases outside the gene matches: 17. CDR1 and CDR2 (germline): MDHEN, SYDVKM. There are 19 residues in the CDR3. DNA of the CDR3: TGTGCCAGCAGTTTTTCGGGACACCCCCTTACTAGCGGGAGTTACGAGCAGTACTTC. Translation: CASSFSGHPLTSGSYEQYF. Looking up the rest from reference TRBV28 and TRBJ2-7 gives the full variable domain: DVKVTQSSRYLVKRTGEKVFLECVQDMDHENMFWYRQDPGLGLRLIYFSYDVKMKEKGDIPEGYSVSREKKERFSLILESASTNQTSMYLCASSFSGHPLTSGSYEQYFGPGTRLTVT.

The chain is built from TRBV5-4 and TRBJ2-1, with D possibly TRBD2 on 5 matching bases. CDR1 is SGHNT, CDR2 YYREEE, per germline (reference sequence). This CDR3 region has 16 residues. Trimming removed 0 bases at V and 3 bases at J, with 13 bases between. Here the CDR3 reads CASSLAGAARYNEQFF. DNA for the CDR3: TGTGCCAGCAGCTTGGCAGGAGCGGCCCGCTACAATGAGCAGTTCTTC.

V is TRBV10-3 and J is TRBJ1-1, with D unclear. CDR3 size: 14 residues. Looked up from germline, CDR1 is ENHRY and CDR2 is SYGVKD. The V end was cut by 2 bases, the J end by 0 bases, with 7 bases between. CDR3 region: CAISEADMNTEAFF. In DNA form, the CDR3 reads TGTGCCATCAGTGAGGCCGACATGAACACTGAAGCTTTCTTT.

The chain combines TRBV28 with TRBJ2-7, with 12 bases fitting TRBD2. The CDR3 covers 16 residues. V was pared by 4 bases and J by 0 bases, with 4 bases of the junction left unmatched. CDR1 and CDR2 (germline): MDHEN, SYDVKM. The CDR3 loop is CASSSGLAGISYEQYF. For the CDR3, the DNA is TGTGCCAGCAGTTCTGGACTAGCGGGGATCTCCTACGAGCAGTACTTC.